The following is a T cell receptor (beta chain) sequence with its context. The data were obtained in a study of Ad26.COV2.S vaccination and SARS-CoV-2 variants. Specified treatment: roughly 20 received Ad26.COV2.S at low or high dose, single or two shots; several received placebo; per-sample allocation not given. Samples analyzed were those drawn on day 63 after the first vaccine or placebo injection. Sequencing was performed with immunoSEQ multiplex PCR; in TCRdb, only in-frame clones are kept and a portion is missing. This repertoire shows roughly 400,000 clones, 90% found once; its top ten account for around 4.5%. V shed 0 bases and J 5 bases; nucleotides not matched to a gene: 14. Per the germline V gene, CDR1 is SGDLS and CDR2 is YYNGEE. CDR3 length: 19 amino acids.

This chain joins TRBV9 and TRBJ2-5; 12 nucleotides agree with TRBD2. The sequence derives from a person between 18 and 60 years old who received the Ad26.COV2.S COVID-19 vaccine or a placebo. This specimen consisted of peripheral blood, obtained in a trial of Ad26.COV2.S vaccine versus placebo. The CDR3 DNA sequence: TGTGCCAGCAGCGTAGGGTCGGGGAAACTAGCGGGAGGAGGGGAGACCCAGTACTTC. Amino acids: CASSVGSGKLAGGGETQYF.